A selection of T cell receptor beta chains follows, all from one sample in a study of blood T cell repertoires in COVID-19. Clones were sequenced by immunoSEQ multiplex PCR, and TCRdb holds only the in-frame ones, with some missing. The sample lists about 250,000 clones, roughly nine tenths occurring once. Sequenced material: peripheral blood. All receptors derive from a man aged 18 to 30 with active or convalescent COVID-19. CDR3s include the opening cysteine and the closing phenylalanine or tryptophan. D genes are given only for firm matches. The size of a clone is reported for some rows only, either as once, few or many, or as a class for expanded clones.

D: NA; size: NA; J: TRBJ2-3; length: 13; V: TRBV11-2; DNA: TGTGCCAGCAGCCGAACTAGCCTGGATACGCAGTATTTT; CDR3: CASSRTSLDTQYF
D: TRBD1; size: NA; J: TRBJ1-3; length: 16; V: TRBV5-8; DNA: TGTGCCAGCAGCTACATTTTTGGGACAGGTCGAAACACCATATATTTT; CDR3: CASSYIFGTGRNTIYF
D: NA; size: NA; J: TRBJ1-1; length: 15; V: TRBV18; DNA: TGTGCCAGCTCACCGGGACTGGGCTTCAACACTGAAGCTTTCTTT; CDR3: CASSPGLGFNTEAFF
D: TRBD2; size: NA; J: TRBJ2-7; length: 14; V: TRBV18; DNA: TGTGCCAGCTCACAGGGGACTAACTTATACGAGCAGTACTTC; CDR3: CASSQGTNLYEQYF
D: TRBD1; size: NA; J: TRBJ2-7; length: 15; V: TRBV5-6; DNA: TGTGCCAGCAGCTTGGCCGGACAGGACCCCTACGAGCAGTACTTC; CDR3: CASSLAGQDPYEQYF
D: TRBD1; size: NA; J: TRBJ1-6; length: 14; V: TRBV6-5; DNA: TGTGCCAGCACTCGGGGGACAGAGCATTCACCCCTCCACTTT; CDR3: CASTRGTEHSPLHF
D: NA; size: once; J: TRBJ1-1; length: 14; V: TRBV2; DNA: TGTGCCAGCAGACATCCGGGAATGAACACTGAAGCTTTCTTT; CDR3: CASRHPGMNTEAFF
D: TRBD2; size: once; J: TRBJ2-7; length: 16; V: TRBV3-1/TRBV3-2; DNA: TGTGCCAGCAGCCAACGACCTAGCGGCAGGGCGTGGGAGCAGTACTTC; CDR3: CASSQRPSGRAWEQYF
D: NA; size: NA; J: TRBJ2-7; length: 18; V: TRBV7-3; DNA: TGTGCCAGCATCCCACGGCAGGTTCGGCCCCCGGCCTGCTACGAGCAGTACTTC; CDR3: CASIPRQVRPPACYEQYF
D: NA; size: NA; J: TRBJ1-1; length: 15; V: TRBV3-1/TRBV3-2; DNA: TGTGCCAGCAGCCAAGAAGTGGGGCTCGTAGCTGAAGCTTTCTTT; CDR3: CASSQEVGLVAEAFF
D: TRBD2; size: NA; J: TRBJ2-7; length: 13; V: TRBV5-1; DNA: TGCGCCAGCAGCTTGGTGGGGGGGGACGAGCAGTACTTC; CDR3: CASSLVGGDEQYF
D: NA; size: NA; J: TRBJ1-2; length: 13; V: TRBV29-1; DNA: TGCAGCGTCCCCTCCGGTATTAACTATGGCTACACCTTC; CDR3: CSVPSGINYGYTF
D: NA; size: NA; J: TRBJ2-1; length: 15; V: TRBV2; DNA: TGTGCCAGCAGGCGGGGACTTTACTCCTACAATGAGCAGTTCTTC; CDR3: CASRRGLYSYNEQFF
D: NA; size: NA; J: TRBJ1-4; length: 17; V: TRBV18; DNA: TGTGCCAGCTCACCTTCACCCCTGGGGGCAGAGGGTGAAAAACTGTTTTTT; CDR3: CASSPSPLGAEGEKLFF
D: TRBD2; size: NA; J: TRBJ2-7; length: 14; V: TRBV6-2/TRBV6-3; DNA: TGTGCCAGCAGTCCAAGGGGAGGGGACTACGAGCAGTACTTC; CDR3: CASSPRGGDYEQYF
D: NA; size: NA; J: TRBJ2-3; length: 16; V: TRBV5-8; DNA: TGTGCCAGCAGCTCGAACCGGTACCGAAGCACAGATACGCAGTATTTT; CDR3: CASSSNRYRSTDTQYF
D: NA; size: NA; J: TRBJ1-1; length: 17; V: TRBV10-3; DNA: TGTGCCATCAGTGACTCGGGCAGAGGAGGATTGAACACTGAAGCTTTCTTT; CDR3: CAISDSGRGGLNTEAFF
D: TRBD1; size: few; J: TRBJ1-6; length: 15; V: TRBV9; DNA: TGTGCCAGCAGCGTAGGAGGGGGCCTGAATTCACCCCTCCACTTT; CDR3: CASSVGGGLNSPLHF
D: NA; size: NA; J: TRBJ1-1; length: 13; V: TRBV30; DNA: TGTGCCTGGGTATCCTTAGGGGGCACTGAAGCTTTCTTT; CDR3: CAWVSLGGTEAFF
D: TRBD2; size: NA; J: TRBJ2-5; length: 17; V: TRBV30; DNA: TGTGCCTGGAGTCCACCACGAACTAGCGGGGGGGCTGAGACCCAGTACTTC; CDR3: CAWSPPRTSGGAETQYF
D: TRBD1; size: NA; J: TRBJ2-1; length: 14; V: TRBV10-1; DNA: TGCGCCAGAGCCGGGACAGGGTATGACAATGAGCAGTTCTTC; CDR3: CARAGTGYDNEQFF
D: TRBD2; size: NA; J: TRBJ2-3; length: 16; V: TRBV15; DNA: TGTGCCACCAGCAGCGTTCTAGCGGGGACCACAGATACGCAGTATTTT; CDR3: CATSSVLAGTTDTQYF
D: NA; size: NA; J: TRBJ2-1; length: 15; V: TRBV28; DNA: TGTGCCAGCAGACCTGACTTGAGCTCCTACAATGAGCAGTTCTTC; CDR3: CASRPDLSSYNEQFF
D: TRBD1; size: few; J: TRBJ1-2; length: 13; V: TRBV27; DNA: TGTGCCAGCAGCCCCTTCGTGGGACAGGCCAGAGCCTTC; CDR3: CASSPFVGQARAF
D: TRBD1; size: NA; J: TRBJ1-5; length: 12; V: TRBV19; DNA: TGTGCCACCACAGGGGTAGGACAGCCCCAGCATTTT; CDR3: CATTGVGQPQHF
D: TRBD1; size: NA; J: TRBJ1-2; length: 13; V: TRBV5-1; DNA: TGCGCCAGCAGCCCCGACAGGGATCATGGCTACACCTTC; CDR3: CASSPDRDHGYTF
D: NA; size: NA; J: TRBJ1-1; length: 12; V: TRBV5-1; DNA: TGCGCCAGCAGCTCTACAGACACTGAAGCTTTCTTT; CDR3: CASSSTDTEAFF
D: NA; size: NA; J: TRBJ1-1; length: 14; V: TRBV2; DNA: TGTGCCAGCAGTGAAGGGGGCGAGAACACTGAAGCTTTCTTT; CDR3: CASSEGGENTEAFF
D: TRBD1; size: NA; J: TRBJ1-1; length: 15; V: TRBV19; DNA: TGTGCCAGTAGTCTCCGACAGGGACAGAACACTGAAGCTTTCTTT; CDR3: CASSLRQGQNTEAFF
D: NA; size: NA; J: TRBJ1-5; length: 14; V: TRBV29-1; DNA: TGCAGCGTTGGCCGGGGAGATAGCAATCAGCCCCAGCATTTT; CDR3: CSVGRGDSNQPQHF
D: NA; size: once; J: TRBJ1-6; length: 17; V: TRBV5-1; DNA: TGCGCCAGCAGCTTGGGTTCGGGGGGCGCGGAAAATTCACCCCTCCACTTT; CDR3: CASSLGSGGAENSPLHF
D: NA; size: once; J: TRBJ2-1; length: 13; V: TRBV10-2; DNA: TGCGCCAGCAAGCCTAGCGCCTACAATGAGCAGTTCTTC; CDR3: CASKPSAYNEQFF
D: NA; size: NA; J: TRBJ2-7; length: 14; V: TRBV2; DNA: TGTGCCAGCAGTCGGGATCTCGGGTCCTACGAGCAGTACTTC; CDR3: CASSRDLGSYEQYF
D: NA; size: NA; J: TRBJ2-7; length: 11; V: TRBV6-5; DNA: TGTGCCAGCAGGACTTTAGACGAGCAGTACTTC; CDR3: CASRTLDEQYF
D: NA; size: NA; J: TRBJ2-5; length: 15; V: TRBV4-2; DNA: TGTGCCAGCAGCCAAGAGGCCCTAGCGCGTGAGACCCAGTACTTC; CDR3: CASSQEALARETQYF
D: TRBD2; size: NA; J: TRBJ2-1; length: 16; V: TRBV24-1; DNA: TGTGCCACCAGTGAACCTAGCGGGAGCTCCTACAATGAGCAGTTCTTC; CDR3: CATSEPSGSSYNEQFF
D: NA; size: NA; J: TRBJ2-3; length: 17; V: TRBV2; DNA: TGTGCCAGCAGTGATTTTCTCGATCCAACGGTGGGGGCTACGCAGTATTTT; CDR3: CASSDFLDPTVGATQYF
D: TRBD2; size: NA; J: TRBJ2-7; length: 17; V: TRBV28; DNA: TGTGCCAGCAGTTCCATATCCACTAGCGGGGGGGCCCACGAGCAGTACTTC; CDR3: CASSSISTSGGAHEQYF
D: TRBD1; size: NA; J: TRBJ2-3; length: 15; V: TRBV4-2; DNA: TGTGCCAGCAGCCCCTACAGGGGTTCTGGAGATACGCAGTATTTT; CDR3: CASSPYRGSGDTQYF
D: NA; size: NA; J: TRBJ1-2; length: 14; V: TRBV28; DNA: TGTGCCAGCAGTCCGGGGGGACCGAACTATGGCTACACCTTC; CDR3: CASSPGGPNYGYTF
D: NA; size: NA; J: TRBJ1-3; length: 15; V: TRBV7-9; DNA: TGTGCCAGCAGATTAGGGAGGACAGTTGGAAACACCATATATTTT; CDR3: CASRLGRTVGNTIYF
D: NA; size: NA; J: TRBJ1-2; length: 11; V: TRBV2; DNA: TGTGCCAGCAGTGAATCTCGGGGCTACACCTTC; CDR3: CASSESRGYTF
D: NA; size: NA; J: TRBJ2-7; length: 15; V: TRBV24-1; DNA: TGTGCCACCAGTGACCCGACTAGTACCCCAAGCGAGCAGTACTTC; CDR3: CATSDPTSTPSEQYF
D: NA; size: NA; J: TRBJ1-5; length: 16; V: TRBV15; DNA: TGTGCCACCAGCAGAGATGGAGCGATACTCAATCAGCCCCAGCATTTT; CDR3: CATSRDGAILNQPQHF
D: TRBD2; size: NA; J: TRBJ2-7; length: 17; V: TRBV28; DNA: TGTGCCAGCCGATGGAGGGCTAGCGGGAGCCTCTCCTACGAGCAGTACTTC; CDR3: CASRWRASGSLSYEQYF
D: NA; size: few; J: TRBJ1-5; length: 14; V: TRBV29-1; DNA: TGCAGCGTTCTAACAGGGCGGGGCAATCAGCCCCAGCATTTT; CDR3: CSVLTGRGNQPQHF
D: NA; size: NA; J: TRBJ1-1; length: 13; V: TRBV12-3/TRBV12-4; DNA: TGTGCCAGCAGTTGGGGCAGGGACACTGAAGCTTTCTTT; CDR3: CASSWGRDTEAFF
D: NA; size: NA; J: TRBJ1-1; length: 13; V: TRBV6-6; DNA: TGTGCCAGCAGTTACTCTGGAGGCACTGAAGCTTTCTTT; CDR3: CASSYSGGTEAFF
D: NA; size: NA; J: TRBJ2-5; length: 14; V: TRBV30; DNA: TGTGCCTGGAGTGTACCCGGGGGTAGGGAGACCCAGTACTTC; CDR3: CAWSVPGGRETQYF
D: NA; size: NA; J: TRBJ1-1; length: 14; V: TRBV13; DNA: TGTGCCAGCAGGGAGGGGCAGCTGAACACTGAAGCTTTCTTT; CDR3: CASREGQLNTEAFF
D: NA; size: NA; J: TRBJ2-7; length: 13; V: TRBV9; DNA: TGTGCCAGCAGCGGAGACTCAGCCTACGAGCAGTACTTC; CDR3: CASSGDSAYEQYF
D: TRBD1; size: NA; J: TRBJ1-4; length: 15; V: TRBV4-3; DNA: TGCGCCAGCAGCCAAGATGGGCAGGGGGCTGAAAAACTGTTTTTT; CDR3: CASSQDGQGAEKLFF
D: NA; size: NA; J: TRBJ1-1; length: 15; V: TRBV4-1; DNA: TGCGCCAGCAGCCAAGATTGGAACAGAGCAACTGAAGCTTTCTTT; CDR3: CASSQDWNRATEAFF
D: TRBD1; size: NA; J: TRBJ1-2; length: 12; V: TRBV3-1/TRBV3-2; DNA: TGTGCCAGCAGTCGCCGACAGGGCGGCTACACCTTC; CDR3: CASSRRQGGYTF
D: NA; size: NA; J: TRBJ2-7; length: 17; V: TRBV5-3; DNA: TGTGCCAGAAGCGGGATATCCGTGGACGGGGAATCCTACGAGCAGTACTTC; CDR3: CARSGISVDGESYEQYF
D: NA; size: NA; J: TRBJ2-3; length: 15; V: TRBV9; DNA: TGTGCCAGCAGCCTGGGGAAGGGGGGCACAGATACGCAGTATTTT; CDR3: CASSLGKGGTDTQYF
D: TRBD1; size: NA; J: TRBJ2-7; length: 15; V: TRBV2; DNA: TGTGCCAGCGTACAAGGACAGGTGAGCTCCTACGAGCAGTACTTC; CDR3: CASVQGQVSSYEQYF
D: TRBD1; size: NA; J: TRBJ1-2; length: 15; V: TRBV7-6; DNA: TGTGCCAGCAGCTTGGGACAGGGGGGAAACTATGGCTACACCTTC; CDR3: CASSLGQGGNYGYTF
D: NA; size: NA; J: TRBJ1-1; length: 13; V: TRBV12-3/TRBV12-4; DNA: TGTGCCAGCAGTTTAAAATCTACTTCTGAAGCTTTCTTT; CDR3: CASSLKSTSEAFF
D: TRBD1; size: NA; J: TRBJ1-5; length: 17; V: TRBV6-2/TRBV6-3; DNA: TGTGCCAGCAGTTATGGTGGGACAGGGGTCGGGAGTCAGCCCCAGCATTTT; CDR3: CASSYGGTGVGSQPQHF